A single sample gave rise to the 18 T cell receptor beta chains below, sequenced in a study of Graves' ophthalmopathy and Graves' hyperthyroidism. TCR beta CDR3 amplification used RNA transcripts. In the first round, RT-PCR was carried out with HTBI primers, and a multiplex PCR formed the second round. A single record per CDR3 protein comes from TCRdb applying MiXCR to the multiplex PCR reads. In the table there are roughly 420,000 distinct CDR3 sequences, approximately 21% of which are singletons. Sequenced material: peripheral blood. The receptors derive from a woman aged 18-35 years with stable Graves' hyperthyroidism.

In this sample, this clonotype turned up once. The CDR3 nucleotides are TGTGCCTGGAGGAAACTTAACTATGGCTACACCTTC. Protein sequence: CAWRKLNYGYTF. The chain uses TRBV30 and TRBJ1-2; the D is unclear. V was clipped by 3 bases and J by 1 base, with 6 bases between them. Germline assignment: CDR1 GTSNPN and CDR2 SVGIG (reference sequence). CDR3 length: 12 residues.

The rearrangement uses TRBV6-1 and TRBJ1-1; possible D gene TRBD1, 5 bases. This CDR3 comprises 13 residues. Germline loops: CDR1 MNHNS, CDR2 SASEGT. The V and J ends lost 5 bases and 7 bases respectively, with 14 bases between them. In DNA form, the CDR3 reads TGTGCCAGCAGTCCCCACCAGGGCGGTGAAGCTTTCTTT. Its protein is CASSPHQGGEAFF.

This clonotype has more than one count but fewer than ten. The CDR3 DNA follows: TGTGCCAGCAGCTTAACGGTGAACACTGTAACTTTCTTT. It codes for CASSLTVNTVTFF. The J gene is TRBJ1-1, the V gene TRBV11-2; D ambiguous. Trimming shortened V by 2 bases and J by 12 bases, and 16 bases separated the two germline ends. The CDR3 loop spans 13 amino acids. Germline CDR1 and CDR2: SGHAT and FQNNGV.

This clonotype came up many times. The chain couples TRBV11-2 to TRBJ1-2, with D unclear. Germline-derived CDR1 and CDR2 are SGHAT and FQNNGV. CDR3 length: 15 amino acids. V shed 3 bases and J shed 7 bases, with 18 bases lying between them. The CDR3, as DNA: TGTGCCAGCAGCTTGACGGGGTTCGGACCCCGTGGCTACACCTTC. This encodes CASSLTGFGPRGYTF.

Ten or more counts support this clonotype. The chain couples TRBV29-1 to TRBJ2-5, with 8 bases fitting TRBD1. The CDR3 consists of 14 residues. Germline CDR1 and CDR2: SQVTM and ANQGSEA. J was trimmed by 1 base and V by 3 bases; bases with no gene match: 4. DNA of the CDR3: TGCAGCGTTGAGGAGGACAGGGCCCAAGAGACCCAGTACTTC. Its translation is CSVEEDRAQETQYF.

This clonotype was counted ten times or more. The chain links TRBV12-3 or TRBV12-4 to TRBJ2-6; D possibly corresponds to TRBD2 (5 bases). CDR3 length: 17 residues. V was pared by 2 bases and J by 0 bases, with 11 bases between. This CDR3 reads CASSLITRISGANVLTF. The CDR3 DNA follows: TGTGCCAGCAGTTTAATTACTAGGATCTCTGGGGCCAACGTCCTGACTTTC.

This clonotype was seen at least ten times. The rearrangement links TRBV3-1 to TRBJ2-2, with D possibly TRBD1 on 6 matching bases. CDR1 is LGHDT, CDR2 YNNKEL, per germline (reference sequence). CDR3 length: 16 amino acids. V was trimmed by 1 base and J by 5 bases, leaving 14 bases between them. CDR3: CASSQAHTGRTGELFF. CDR3 nucleotide sequence: TGTGCCAGCAGCCAAGCCCATACAGGGAGAACCGGGGAGCTGTTTTTT.

The sample holds many counts of this clonotype. The J gene is TRBJ1-5, the V gene TRBV19; 7 nucleotides agree with TRBD1. Germline V CDR1 and CDR2: LNHDA, SQIVND (reference sequence). Trimming at V came to 7 bases and at J to 1 base, leaving 7 bases not matched to a gene. The CDR3 is 15 residues long. Here the CDR3 reads CASTEQGSSNQPQHF. CDR3 nucleotide sequence: TGTGCCAGTACCGAACAGGGGTCGAGCAATCAGCCCCAGCATTTT.

This clonotype was detected many times. The CDR3 DNA reads as TGTGCCAGCAGCTTAGAGCGGGAGAGCACAGATACGCAGTATTTT. It translates to CASSLERESTDTQYF. V usage is TRBV7-8 and J usage is TRBJ2-3; 8 bases fit TRBD2. This CDR3 has 15 amino acids. Looked up from germline, CDR1 is SGHVS and CDR2 is FQNEAQ. V lost 1 base to trimming and J lost 0 bases; unmatched junction nucleotides: 0.

This sequence joins TRBV28 and TRBJ2-5; tentative D call: TRBD1 (6 bases). CDR3 length: 14 residues. With 3 bases removed from V and 2 bases from J, the gap between germline ends came to 10 bases. Per germline, CDR1 MDHEN and CDR2 SYDVKM. CDR3 nucleotides: TGTGCCAGCAGTTTTATGACAGGACAAGAGACCCAGTACTTC. The encoded protein is CASSFMTGQETQYF.

This clonotype was counted ten times or more. The CDR3 DNA follows: TGTGCCAGCAGTGGCCTACCATCTAGCACAGATACGCAGTATTTT. Translating it yields CASSGLPSSTDTQYF. The rearrangement uses TRBV7-2 and TRBJ2-3, with D hard to call. Per the germline V gene, CDR1 is SGHTA and CDR2 is FQGNSA. There are 15 residues in the CDR3. V lost 6 bases and J 0 bases, leaving 13 bases between the germline ends.

The sample holds many counts of this clonotype. CDR3 in amino acids: CASSLIPRGREPQHF. CDR3 DNA sequence: TGTGCCAGCAGTTTAATTCCGAGAGGGCGGGAGCCCCAGCATTTT. The chain carries TRBV28 and TRBJ1-5, with unresolved D. Trimming pared 2 bases from V and 8 bases from J, leaving 16 bases between. The germline CDR1 and CDR2 sequences are MDHEN and SYDVKM. The CDR3 is 15 amino acids.

V usage is TRBV20-1 and J usage is TRBJ1-5; TRBD1 agrees at 7 bases. The germline V gene encodes CDR1 DFQATT and CDR2 SNEGSKA (reference sequence). The CDR3 is 14 amino acids. Trimming removed 6 bases from V and 6 bases from J; junction bases left unmatched: 11. The CDR3 sequence is CSAVPRGSPQPQHF. CDR3 nucleotides: TGCAGTGCCGTGCCCAGGGGGAGTCCTCAGCCCCAGCATTTT.

The table lists this clonotype with many counts. The V call is TRBV27, the J call TRBJ2-7; D unresolved. In germline, CDR1 is MNHEY, CDR2 SMNVEV (reference sequence). The V gene lost 4 bases and the J gene lost 3 bases, with 16 bases spanning the gap. The CDR3 length is 15 residues. CDR3 nucleotides: TGTGCCAGCAGTTACCGGGCCCCAGAGGACTACGAGCAGTACTTC. This gives the protein CASSYRAPEDYEQYF.

This clonotype has at least ten counts. This rearrangement joins TRBV9 to TRBJ2-2; D is uncertain. The germline V and J ends were trimmed by 3 bases and 6 bases, with 6 bases remaining between them. This CDR3 comprises 12 residues. Germline assignment: CDR1 SGDLS and CDR2 YYNGEE. The CDR3 reads CASSAYPGELFF. The CDR3 coding sequence is TGTGCCAGCAGCGCTTATCCCGGGGAGCTGTTTTTT.

The chain couples TRBV6-2 or TRBV6-3 to TRBJ2-7; D possibly corresponds to TRBD1 (6 bases). Trimming removed 6 bases from V and 0 bases from J, with 12 bases in between. This CDR3 comprises 14 residues. Germline-derived CDR1 and CDR2 are MNHEY and SVGEGT. The CDR3 loop is CASSTQGRSYEQYF. The CDR3, as DNA: TGTGCCAGCAGCACACAGGGCCGCTCCTACGAGCAGTACTTC.

This clonotype was picked up many times. The CDR3 region is CASSGLAGGTDTQYF. DNA of the CDR3: TGTGCCAGCAGTGGACTAGCGGGAGGCACAGATACGCAGTATTTT. The V gene is TRBV6-4, the J gene TRBJ2-3; 12 bases match TRBD2. The J segment lost 1 base and the V segment lost 4 bases, leaving 0 bases of the junction unmatched. Germline V gives CDR1 MRHNA, CDR2 SNTAGT. This CDR3 is 15 amino acids long.

The chain couples TRBV4-1 to TRBJ2-7; weak D call: TRBD2 (6 bases). Trimming shortened V by 4 bases and J by 6 bases, and 16 bases separated the two germline ends. Per the germline V gene, CDR1 is MGHRA and CDR2 is YSYEKL. The CDR3 sequence is 14 residues long. This CDR3 is CASSLGLRGAEQYF. In nucleotides, the CDR3 is TGCGCCAGCAGCCTAGGGCTGCGGGGAGCCGAGCAGTACTTC.